The rows below give T cell receptor beta chains drawn from one sample of a study of T-cell memory formation after mild COVID-19. TCRdb reprocessed the 5' RACE reads with MiXCR, giving one entry per CDR3 protein. The sample consists of 400,000 to 450,000 distinct CDR3 sequences, 18% of them appearing once. The source material was PBMCs or a T cell subset sorted from them (not recorded which). Source of these receptors: a man aged 18 to 29 who had mild COVID-19 (a few samples of this study predate the infection). Cell type and time point are not known. CDR3s include the opening cysteine and the closing phenylalanine or tryptophan. The order of the fields is V gene, D gene, J gene, clone size, CDR3 protein, CDR3 DNA. The D gene is left open where the match is weak. Not all rows give a size; the values are once, few, many and, for expanded clones, a class.

v_call: TRBV12-3/TRBV12-4; d_call: TRBD2; j_call: TRBJ2-1; clone_size: many; cdr3_aa: CASRWSGGNEQFF; cdr3_nt: TGTGCCAGCAGATGGTCGGGGGGGAATGAGCAGTTCTTC
v_call: TRBV30; d_call: -; j_call: TRBJ1-2; clone_size: -; cdr3_aa: CACLRGAGNYGYTF; cdr3_nt: TGTGCCTGCCTAAGGGGGGCCGGGAACTATGGCTACACCTTC
v_call: TRBV7-2; d_call: TRBD1; j_call: TRBJ1-5; clone_size: -; cdr3_aa: CASSPWDRVNQPQHF; cdr3_nt: TGTGCCAGCTCCCCTTGGGACAGGGTAAATCAGCCCCAGCATTTT
v_call: TRBV30; d_call: -; j_call: TRBJ2-2; clone_size: once; cdr3_aa: CAWSVLGSGAGELFF; cdr3_nt: TGTGCCTGGAGTGTACTTGGTAGCGGTGCCGGGGAGCTGTTTTTT
v_call: TRBV24-1; d_call: TRBD2; j_call: TRBJ2-3; clone_size: few; cdr3_aa: CATSDASGGTDTQYF; cdr3_nt: TGTGCCACCAGTGACGCTAGCGGGGGAACAGATACGCAGTATTTT
v_call: TRBV4-3; d_call: -; j_call: TRBJ2-1; clone_size: few; cdr3_aa: CASSQEVTPSEQFF; cdr3_nt: TGCGCCAGCAGCCAAGAGGTCACCCCGTCGGAGCAGTTCTTC
v_call: TRBV7-2; d_call: TRBD1; j_call: TRBJ1-5; clone_size: few; cdr3_aa: CASSLIWWQGGQPQHF; cdr3_nt: TGTGCCAGCAGCTTAATTTGGTGGCAGGGGGGGCAGCCCCAGCATTTT
v_call: TRBV12-3/TRBV12-4; d_call: -; j_call: TRBJ2-2; clone_size: few; cdr3_aa: CASSLGGGDTGELFF; cdr3_nt: TGTGCCAGCAGTCTCGGCGGGGGCGATACCGGGGAGCTGTTTTTT
v_call: TRBV4-1; d_call: -; j_call: TRBJ2-5; clone_size: few; cdr3_aa: CASSQLGGDLQETQYF; cdr3_nt: TGCGCCAGCAGCCAATTGGGCGGGGACCTTCAAGAGACCCAGTACTTC
v_call: TRBV11-2; d_call: TRBD2; j_call: TRBJ2-7; clone_size: -; cdr3_aa: CASSLVAGGISYEQYF; cdr3_nt: TGTGCCAGCAGCTTGGTAGCGGGGGGCATCTCCTACGAGCAGTACTTC
v_call: TRBV20-1; d_call: TRBD1; j_call: TRBJ2-3; clone_size: -; cdr3_aa: CSASQGEDTQYF; cdr3_nt: TGCAGTGCTAGTCAGGGGGAAGATACGCAGTATTTT
v_call: TRBV12-3/TRBV12-4; d_call: -; j_call: TRBJ1-2; clone_size: few; cdr3_aa: CASSLTENYGYTF; cdr3_nt: TGTGCCAGCAGTTTGACGGAGAACTATGGCTACACCTTC
v_call: TRBV7-2; d_call: -; j_call: TRBJ1-4; clone_size: -; cdr3_aa: CASSLKGTNEKLFF; cdr3_nt: TGTGCCAGCAGCTTGAAGGGGACTAATGAAAAACTGTTTTTT
v_call: TRBV12-3/TRBV12-4; d_call: -; j_call: TRBJ2-7; clone_size: few; cdr3_aa: CASSLAGTPKGEQYF; cdr3_nt: TGTGCCAGCAGTCTGGCCGGGACCCCGAAAGGCGAGCAGTACTTC
v_call: TRBV4-1; d_call: -; j_call: TRBJ2-2; clone_size: -; cdr3_aa: CASSQGLRGKNTGELFF; cdr3_nt: TGCGCCAGCAGCCAAGGTTTGAGGGGGAAGAACACCGGGGAGCTGTTTTTT
v_call: TRBV4-1; d_call: -; j_call: TRBJ1-2; clone_size: -; cdr3_aa: CASSPQGGGESLYGYTF; cdr3_nt: TGCGCCAGCAGCCCTCAAGGGGGAGGGGAGTCCCTCTATGGCTACACCTTC
v_call: TRBV6-6; d_call: -; j_call: TRBJ2-7; clone_size: -; cdr3_aa: CASSYSEGISYEQYF; cdr3_nt: TGTGCCAGCAGTTACTCAGAGGGGATCTCCTACGAGCAGTACTTC
v_call: TRBV27; d_call: TRBD1; j_call: TRBJ1-6; clone_size: few; cdr3_aa: CASMKSTGASPLHF; cdr3_nt: TGTGCCAGCATGAAATCAACAGGGGCTTCACCCCTCCACTTT
v_call: TRBV5-6; d_call: -; j_call: TRBJ2-7; clone_size: many; cdr3_aa: CASSGTGSSYEQYF; cdr3_nt: TGTGCCAGCAGCGGCACAGGGAGCTCCTACGAGCAGTACTTC
v_call: TRBV28; d_call: -; j_call: TRBJ1-5; clone_size: few; cdr3_aa: CASRRVTGNQPQHF; cdr3_nt: TGTGCCAGCCGAAGAGTGACGGGGAATCAGCCCCAGCATTTT
v_call: TRBV4-1; d_call: -; j_call: TRBJ1-1; clone_size: many; cdr3_aa: CASRGFLKGTEAFF; cdr3_nt: TGCGCCAGCAGGGGGTTTCTGAAGGGGACTGAAGCTTTCTTT
v_call: TRBV28; d_call: TRBD1; j_call: TRBJ2-3; clone_size: few; cdr3_aa: CASSDLGTGFSDTQYF; cdr3_nt: TGTGCCAGCAGTGACCTCGGGACAGGGTTTTCGGATACGCAGTATTTT
v_call: TRBV7-2; d_call: -; j_call: TRBJ1-1; clone_size: few; cdr3_aa: CASSRLGGLLFTEAFF; cdr3_nt: TGTGCCAGCAGCCGCTTGGGGGGGCTACTCTTCACTGAAGCTTTCTTT
v_call: TRBV4-1; d_call: -; j_call: TRBJ2-5; clone_size: -; cdr3_aa: CASSQLGGETQYF; cdr3_nt: TGCGCCAGCAGCCAGCTAGGCGGGGAGACCCAGTACTTC
v_call: TRBV12-3/TRBV12-4; d_call: -; j_call: TRBJ1-2; clone_size: few; cdr3_aa: CASSLSWEGGYTF; cdr3_nt: TGTGCCAGCAGTTTGTCCTGGGAGGGAGGCTACACCTTC
v_call: TRBV7-3; d_call: -; j_call: TRBJ2-5; clone_size: many; cdr3_aa: CASSLSRGETQYF; cdr3_nt: TGTGCCAGCAGCTTAAGCAGGGGAGAGACCCAGTACTTC
v_call: TRBV28; d_call: TRBD2; j_call: TRBJ2-2; clone_size: -; cdr3_aa: CASSLSASGGNTGELFF; cdr3_nt: TGTGCCAGCAGTTTATCGGCTAGCGGGGGGAACACCGGGGAGCTGTTTTTT
v_call: TRBV7-2; d_call: -; j_call: TRBJ2-7; clone_size: -; cdr3_aa: CASSLVGGVSYEQYF; cdr3_nt: TGTGCCAGCAGCTTAGTTGGTGGTGTGTCCTACGAGCAGTACTTC
v_call: TRBV5-1; d_call: -; j_call: TRBJ2-5; clone_size: -; cdr3_aa: CASSLADRVQETQYF; cdr3_nt: TGCGCCAGCAGCTTGGCGGACAGAGTTCAAGAGACCCAGTACTTC
v_call: TRBV10-2; d_call: TRBD1; j_call: TRBJ1-1; clone_size: few; cdr3_aa: CASSEFSADRTNTEAFF; cdr3_nt: TGCGCCAGCAGTGAGTTTTCTGCGGACAGGACGAACACTGAAGCTTTCTTT
v_call: TRBV4-1; d_call: -; j_call: TRBJ1-4; clone_size: -; cdr3_aa: CASSQTRGSNNEKLFF; cdr3_nt: TGCGCCAGCAGCCAAACCCGAGGGAGCAATAATGAAAAACTGTTTTTT
v_call: TRBV14; d_call: -; j_call: TRBJ2-5; clone_size: few; cdr3_aa: CASSPWEKTQYF; cdr3_nt: TGTGCCAGCAGCCCGTGGGAAAAGACCCAGTACTTC
v_call: TRBV7-3; d_call: -; j_call: TRBJ1-4; clone_size: few; cdr3_aa: CATPRPGRPEKLFF; cdr3_nt: TGTGCCACCCCCCGTCCGGGACGGCCTGAAAAACTGTTTTTT
v_call: TRBV5-1; d_call: TRBD1; j_call: TRBJ1-6; clone_size: few; cdr3_aa: CASSGTGNSPLHF; cdr3_nt: TGCGCCAGCAGCGGGACAGGGAATTCACCCCTCCACTTT
v_call: TRBV5-1; d_call: -; j_call: TRBJ1-6; clone_size: few; cdr3_aa: CASSFEGRGSPLHF; cdr3_nt: TGCGCCAGCAGCTTTGAGGGCCGGGGGTCACCCCTCCACTTT
v_call: TRBV6-2/TRBV6-3; d_call: -; j_call: TRBJ2-7; clone_size: few; cdr3_aa: CASWRGRVSEQYF; cdr3_nt: TGTGCCAGCTGGAGGGGGCGCGTCTCCGAGCAGTACTTC
v_call: TRBV7-6; d_call: TRBD1; j_call: TRBJ1-4; clone_size: -; cdr3_aa: CASSVDRGFEKLFF; cdr3_nt: TGTGCCAGCAGCGTAGACAGGGGTTTTGAAAAACTGTTTTTT
v_call: TRBV24-1; d_call: -; j_call: TRBJ2-6; clone_size: few; cdr3_aa: CATSDSTGANVLTF; cdr3_nt: TGTGCCACCAGTGATTCGACCGGGGCCAACGTCCTGACTTTC
v_call: TRBV30; d_call: TRBD1; j_call: TRBJ1-1; clone_size: -; cdr3_aa: CAVILDREFMNTEAFF; cdr3_nt: TGTGCCGTGATACTGGACAGGGAATTCATGAACACTGAAGCTTTCTTT
v_call: TRBV15; d_call: -; j_call: TRBJ1-5; clone_size: -; cdr3_aa: CATSRAGDFNQPQHF; cdr3_nt: TGTGCCACCAGCAGAGCGGGGGATTTCAATCAGCCCCAGCATTTT
v_call: TRBV3-1; d_call: -; j_call: TRBJ2-7; clone_size: few; cdr3_aa: CASSHRQSYEQYF; cdr3_nt: TGTGCCAGCAGCCATAGACAGAGCTACGAGCAGTACTTC
v_call: TRBV12-3/TRBV12-4; d_call: -; j_call: TRBJ2-5; clone_size: few; cdr3_aa: CASSFVPEETQYF; cdr3_nt: TGTGCCAGCAGTTTCGTGCCCGAGGAGACCCAGTACTTC
v_call: TRBV7-3; d_call: TRBD2; j_call: TRBJ2-5; clone_size: -; cdr3_aa: CASNFSLAGDQETQYF; cdr3_nt: TGTGCCAGCAACTTCTCACTAGCGGGGGATCAAGAGACCCAGTACTTC
v_call: TRBV29-1; d_call: TRBD2; j_call: TRBJ2-2; clone_size: -; cdr3_aa: CSVEGTSGGRRTGELFF; cdr3_nt: TGCAGCGTTGAGGGTACTAGCGGGGGAAGAAGGACCGGGGAGCTGTTTTTT
v_call: TRBV29-1; d_call: TRBD1; j_call: TRBJ1-3; clone_size: -; cdr3_aa: CSVEEGTGYSGNTIYF; cdr3_nt: TGCAGCGTTGAAGAGGGGACAGGGTACTCTGGAAACACCATATATTTT
v_call: TRBV20-1; d_call: -; j_call: TRBJ2-4; clone_size: few; cdr3_aa: CSARAGANLAKNIQYF; cdr3_nt: TGCAGTGCTAGAGCGGGGGCCAATCTAGCCAAAAACATTCAGTACTTC
v_call: TRBV3-1; d_call: -; j_call: TRBJ1-4; clone_size: few; cdr3_aa: CASSQDWGKLFF; cdr3_nt: TGTGCCAGCAGCCAAGATTGGGGAAAACTGTTTTTT
v_call: TRBV20-1; d_call: TRBD2; j_call: TRBJ2-4; clone_size: -; cdr3_aa: CSAISGIAGGKNIQYF; cdr3_nt: TGCAGTGCTATATCGGGAATAGCGGGGGGAAAAAACATTCAGTACTTC
v_call: TRBV5-4; d_call: -; j_call: TRBJ1-2; clone_size: -; cdr3_aa: CASRPGAVPYGYTF; cdr3_nt: TGTGCCAGCAGGCCAGGGGCCGTCCCCTATGGCTACACCTTC
v_call: TRBV10-3; d_call: TRBD1; j_call: TRBJ2-3; clone_size: -; cdr3_aa: CAVQQGTVADTQYF; cdr3_nt: TGTGCCGTCCAACAGGGGACCGTCGCAGATACGCAGTATTTT
v_call: TRBV7-2; d_call: TRBD2; j_call: TRBJ2-3; clone_size: -; cdr3_aa: CASSPPASGGASDTQYF; cdr3_nt: TGTGCCAGCAGCCCCCCGGCTAGCGGGGGGGCCTCAGATACGCAGTATTTT
v_call: TRBV7-9; d_call: TRBD1; j_call: TRBJ2-1; clone_size: -; cdr3_aa: CASSLAKQGADEQFF; cdr3_nt: TGTGCCAGCAGCTTAGCGAAACAGGGGGCGGATGAGCAGTTCTTC
v_call: TRBV5-1; d_call: -; j_call: TRBJ1-4; clone_size: -; cdr3_aa: CASSLGPSNEKLFF; cdr3_nt: TGCGCCAGCAGCTTGGGACCTTCCAATGAAAAACTGTTTTTT
v_call: TRBV12-3/TRBV12-4; d_call: TRBD1; j_call: TRBJ1-1; clone_size: few; cdr3_aa: CASSFWGTENTEAFF; cdr3_nt: TGTGCCAGCAGTTTTTGGGGGACAGAGAACACTGAAGCTTTCTTT
v_call: TRBV7-6; d_call: -; j_call: TRBJ1-5; clone_size: few; cdr3_aa: CASSTNADQPQHF; cdr3_nt: TGTGCCAGCAGCACCAACGCGGATCAGCCCCAGCATTTT
v_call: TRBV6-2/TRBV6-3; d_call: -; j_call: TRBJ2-1; clone_size: few; cdr3_aa: CASRRNSNNEQFF; cdr3_nt: TGTGCCAGCCGGCGAAACAGCAACAATGAGCAGTTCTTC
v_call: TRBV7-9; d_call: TRBD2; j_call: TRBJ2-5; clone_size: few; cdr3_aa: CASSLGGGHQETQYF; cdr3_nt: TGTGCCAGCAGCTTAGGCGGGGGACACCAAGAGACCCAGTACTTC
v_call: TRBV9; d_call: -; j_call: TRBJ1-6; clone_size: few; cdr3_aa: CASSGASLNSPLHF; cdr3_nt: TGTGCCAGCAGCGGGGCGTCGCTTAATTCACCCCTCCACTTT